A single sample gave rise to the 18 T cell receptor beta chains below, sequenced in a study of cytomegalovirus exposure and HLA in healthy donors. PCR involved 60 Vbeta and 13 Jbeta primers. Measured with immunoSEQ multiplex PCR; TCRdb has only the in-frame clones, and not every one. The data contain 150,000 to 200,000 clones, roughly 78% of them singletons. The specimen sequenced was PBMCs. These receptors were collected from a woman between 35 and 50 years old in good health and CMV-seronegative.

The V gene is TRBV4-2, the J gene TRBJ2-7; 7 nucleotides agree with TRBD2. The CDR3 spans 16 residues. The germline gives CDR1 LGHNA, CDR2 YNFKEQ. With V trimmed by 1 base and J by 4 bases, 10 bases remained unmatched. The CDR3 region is CASSQGGGLEQYEQYF. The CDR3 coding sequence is TGTGCCAGCAGCCAAGGCGGGGGACTCGAACAATACGAGCAGTACTTC.

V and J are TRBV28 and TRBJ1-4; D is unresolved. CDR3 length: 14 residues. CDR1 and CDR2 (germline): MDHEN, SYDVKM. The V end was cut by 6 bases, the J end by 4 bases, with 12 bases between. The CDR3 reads CASSFGLNNEKLFF. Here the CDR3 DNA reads TGTGCCAGCAGCTTCGGACTGAATAATGAAAAACTGTTTTTT.

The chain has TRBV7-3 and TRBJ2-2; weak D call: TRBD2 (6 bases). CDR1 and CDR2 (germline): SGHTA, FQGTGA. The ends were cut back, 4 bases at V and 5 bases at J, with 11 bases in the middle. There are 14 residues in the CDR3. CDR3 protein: CASSSGGPTGELFF. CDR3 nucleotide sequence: TGTGCCAGCAGCTCCGGGGGTCCTACCGGGGAGCTGTTTTTT.

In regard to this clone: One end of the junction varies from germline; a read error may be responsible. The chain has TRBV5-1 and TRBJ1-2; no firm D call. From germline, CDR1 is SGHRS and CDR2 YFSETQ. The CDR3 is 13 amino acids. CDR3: CASSLDSRYGYTF. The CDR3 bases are TGCGCCAGCAGCTTGGACAGTAGATATGGTTACACCTTC.

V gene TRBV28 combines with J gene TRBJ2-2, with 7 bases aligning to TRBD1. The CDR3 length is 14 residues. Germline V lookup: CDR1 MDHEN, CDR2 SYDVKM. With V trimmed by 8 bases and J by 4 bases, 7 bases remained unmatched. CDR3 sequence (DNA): TGTGCCAGCTACACAGGGGCGGGCACCGGGGAGCTGTTTTTT. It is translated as CASYTGAGTGELFF.

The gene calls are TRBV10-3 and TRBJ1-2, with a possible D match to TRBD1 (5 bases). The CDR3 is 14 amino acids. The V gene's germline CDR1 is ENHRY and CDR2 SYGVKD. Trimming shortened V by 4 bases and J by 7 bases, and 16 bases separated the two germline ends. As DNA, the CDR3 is TGTGCCATCAGTGTGGGGCCAGTGGGCTCTGGCTACACCTTC. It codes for CAISVGPVGSGYTF.

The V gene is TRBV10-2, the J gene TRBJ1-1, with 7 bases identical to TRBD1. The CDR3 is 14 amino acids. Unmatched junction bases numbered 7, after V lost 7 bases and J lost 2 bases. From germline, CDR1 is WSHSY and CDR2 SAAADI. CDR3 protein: CASNWGQSNTEAFF. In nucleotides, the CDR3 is TGCGCCAGCAATTGGGGACAGAGTAACACTGAAGCTTTCTTT.

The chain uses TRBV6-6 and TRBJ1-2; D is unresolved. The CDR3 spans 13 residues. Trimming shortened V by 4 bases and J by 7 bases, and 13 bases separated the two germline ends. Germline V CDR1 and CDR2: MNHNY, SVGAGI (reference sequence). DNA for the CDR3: TGTGCCAGCAGTTCCGTAGCGGCAGGTGGCTACACCTTC. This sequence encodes CASSSVAAGGYTF.

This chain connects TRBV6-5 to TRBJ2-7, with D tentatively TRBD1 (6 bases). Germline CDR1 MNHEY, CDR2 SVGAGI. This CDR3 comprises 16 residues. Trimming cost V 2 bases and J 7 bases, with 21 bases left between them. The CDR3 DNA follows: TGTGCCAGCAGTTACCTTCGATTGGGGGCTCTTGGAGAGCAGTACTTC. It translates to CASSYLRLGALGEQYF.

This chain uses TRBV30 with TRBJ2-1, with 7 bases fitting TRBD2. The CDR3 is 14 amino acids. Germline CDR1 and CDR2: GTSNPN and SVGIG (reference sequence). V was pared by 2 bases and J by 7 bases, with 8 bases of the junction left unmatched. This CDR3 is CAWSTWGGINEQFF. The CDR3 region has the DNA TGTGCCTGGAGTACCTGGGGGGGGATTAATGAGCAGTTCTTC.

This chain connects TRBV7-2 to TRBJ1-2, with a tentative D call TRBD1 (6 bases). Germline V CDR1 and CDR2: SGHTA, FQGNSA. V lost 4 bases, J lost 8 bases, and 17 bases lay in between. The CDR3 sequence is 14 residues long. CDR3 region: CASSSRWTAAGYTF. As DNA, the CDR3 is TGTGCCAGCAGCTCCCGATGGACAGCCGCCGGCTACACCTTC.

The CDR3 region has the DNA TGTGCCAGCAGCTTAGACAGAACAGGGTTTGCCTACGAGCAGTACTTC. It yields the protein CASSLDRTGFAYEQYF. The rearrangement uses TRBV11-3 and TRBJ2-7; D perhaps matches TRBD1 (6 bases). The germline gives CDR1 SGHNT, CDR2 YENEEA. The CDR3 covers 16 residues. Deletions cut 0 bases from V and 2 bases from J, with 14 bases between.

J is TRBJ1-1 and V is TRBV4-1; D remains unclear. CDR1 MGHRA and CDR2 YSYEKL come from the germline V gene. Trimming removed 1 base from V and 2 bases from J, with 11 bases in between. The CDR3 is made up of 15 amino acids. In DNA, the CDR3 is TGCGCCAGCAGCCAAGCGGGGTGGGTTAACACTGAAGCTTTCTTT. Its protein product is CASSQAGWVNTEAFF.

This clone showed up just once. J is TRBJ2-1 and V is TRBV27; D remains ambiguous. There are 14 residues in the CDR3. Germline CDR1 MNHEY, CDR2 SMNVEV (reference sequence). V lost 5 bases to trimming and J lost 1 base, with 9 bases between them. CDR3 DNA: TGTGCCAGCAGTCTGTCGGAGTCCTACAATGAGCAGTTCTTC. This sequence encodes CASSLSESYNEQFF.

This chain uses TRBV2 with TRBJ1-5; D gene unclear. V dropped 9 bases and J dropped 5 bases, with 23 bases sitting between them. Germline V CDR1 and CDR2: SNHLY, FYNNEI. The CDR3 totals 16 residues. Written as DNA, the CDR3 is TGTGCCAGTGGAGGGAAGGTGGCCCGAGATTATCAGCCCCAGCATTTT. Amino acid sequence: CASGGKVARDYQPQHF.

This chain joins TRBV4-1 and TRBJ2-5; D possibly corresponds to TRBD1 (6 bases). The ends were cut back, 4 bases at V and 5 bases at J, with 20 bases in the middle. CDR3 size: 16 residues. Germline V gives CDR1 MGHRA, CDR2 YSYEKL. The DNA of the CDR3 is TGCGCCAGCAGCCGAGGCTTACAGGGTGCTGCCGAGACCCAGTACTTC. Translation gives CASSRGLQGAAETQYF.

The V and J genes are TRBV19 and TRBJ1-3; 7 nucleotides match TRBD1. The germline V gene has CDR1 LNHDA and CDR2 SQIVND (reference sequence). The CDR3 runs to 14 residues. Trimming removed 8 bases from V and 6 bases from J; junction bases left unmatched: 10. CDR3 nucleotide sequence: TGTGCCAGTGGGGACAGAGCCGTCGAAAACACCATATATTTT. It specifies CASGDRAVENTIYF. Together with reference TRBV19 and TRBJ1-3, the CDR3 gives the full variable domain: DGGITQSPKYLFRKEGQNVTLSCEQNLNHDAMYWYRQDPGQGLRLIYYSQIVNDFQKGDIAEGYSVSREKKESFPLTVTSAQKNPTAFYLCASGDRAVENTIYFGEGSWLTVV.

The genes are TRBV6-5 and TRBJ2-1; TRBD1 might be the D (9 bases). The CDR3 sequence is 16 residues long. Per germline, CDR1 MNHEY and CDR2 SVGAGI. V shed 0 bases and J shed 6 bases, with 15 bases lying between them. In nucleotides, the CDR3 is TGTGCCAGCAGTTACTCTTTAGCGGGACAGGGCAATGAGCAGTTCTTC. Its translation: CASSYSLAGQGNEQFF.